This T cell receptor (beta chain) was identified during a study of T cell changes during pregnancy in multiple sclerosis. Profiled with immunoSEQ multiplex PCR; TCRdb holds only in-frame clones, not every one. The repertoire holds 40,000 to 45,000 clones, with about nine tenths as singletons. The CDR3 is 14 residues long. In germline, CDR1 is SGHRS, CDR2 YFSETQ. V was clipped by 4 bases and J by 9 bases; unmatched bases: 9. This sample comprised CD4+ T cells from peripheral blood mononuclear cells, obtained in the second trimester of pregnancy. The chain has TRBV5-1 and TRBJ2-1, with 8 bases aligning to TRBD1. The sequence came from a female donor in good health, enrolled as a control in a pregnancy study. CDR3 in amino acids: CASSARTGPREQFF. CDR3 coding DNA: TGCGCCAGCAGCGCAAGGACAGGGCCGCGTGAGCAGTTCTTC. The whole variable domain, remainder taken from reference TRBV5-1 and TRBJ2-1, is KAGVTQTPRYLIKTRGQQVTLSCSPISGHRSVSWYQQTPGQGLQFLFEYFSETQRNKGNFPGRFSGRQFSNSRSEMNVSTLELGDSALYLCASSARTGPREQFFGPGTRLTVL.